These 5 T cell receptor beta chains originate from one sample sequenced in a study of CD8+ T cells in alopecia areata. Documented treatment: oral pan-JAK inhibitor, 5-10 mg twice daily. After isolation, RNA underwent reverse transcription to generate cDNA as the sequencing template. Sequencing used immunoSEQ multiplex PCR; TCRdb keeps in-frame clones, though not all of them. The sample includes around 99,000 clones, 84% seen only once; the top ten take 24%. Here the sequenced sample was CD8+ T cells sorted from blood, taken at week 24, from a patient treated with tofacitinib. The origin of the receptors is a human donor with alopecia areata.

The sample holds a few counts of this clone. CDR3 DNA: TGTGCCAGCAGCCTAACAGCAGGGGGAGGCGAGCAGTACTTC. Translated, it gives CASSLTAGGGEQYF. The J gene is TRBJ2-7, the V gene TRBV5-4; perhaps TRBD1 as D (7 bases). CDR3 size: 14 residues. The V and J ends lost 4 bases and 6 bases respectively, with 17 bases between them. Looked up from germline, CDR1 is SGHNT and CDR2 is YYREEE (reference sequence).

J is TRBJ2-2 and V is TRBV29-1; no firm D call. Germline CDR1 SQVTM, CDR2 ANQGSEA. V was shortened by 6 bases and J by 2 bases, with 10 bases between the two germline ends. The CDR3 extends over 13 amino acids. The CDR3 DNA reads TGCAGCGTCGCTGACACCAACACCGGGGAGCTGTTTTTT. Translation: CSVADTNTGELFF.

The genes are TRBV5-1 and TRBJ2-3, with 7 bases matching TRBD1. V lost 1 base, J lost 4 bases, and 15 bases stayed unmatched. This CDR3 is built from 18 residues. CDR1 and CDR2 from the germline V gene are SGHRS and YFSETQ. CDR3 DNA sequence: TGCGCCAGCAGCTTGTTGCCCCATCAGACAGGGCGGGCAGATACGCAGTATTTT. Its translation: CASSLLPHQTGRADTQYF.

This chain uses TRBV4-1 with TRBJ1-1, with D possibly TRBD1 on 5 matching bases. Trimming shortened V by 3 bases and J by 1 base, and 9 bases separated the two germline ends. Germline V gives CDR1 MGHRA, CDR2 YSYEKL. CDR3 length: 14 amino acids. The CDR3, as DNA: TGCGCCAGCAGCCACGGGGCCGGGAACACTGAAGCTTTCTTT. Protein sequence: CASSHGAGNTEAFF.

A single count supports this clone. The rearrangement links TRBV7-9 to TRBJ2-7; 9 bases are a match to TRBD1. The CDR3 consists of 14 residues. Trimming at V came to 5 bases and at J to 2 bases, leaving 4 bases not matched to a gene. Germline CDR1 is SEHNR and CDR2 is FQNEAQ (reference sequence). CDR3 sequence (DNA): TGTGCCAGCAGCCCCCGGACAGGGGCCTACGAGCAGTACTTC. It encodes CASSPRTGAYEQYF.